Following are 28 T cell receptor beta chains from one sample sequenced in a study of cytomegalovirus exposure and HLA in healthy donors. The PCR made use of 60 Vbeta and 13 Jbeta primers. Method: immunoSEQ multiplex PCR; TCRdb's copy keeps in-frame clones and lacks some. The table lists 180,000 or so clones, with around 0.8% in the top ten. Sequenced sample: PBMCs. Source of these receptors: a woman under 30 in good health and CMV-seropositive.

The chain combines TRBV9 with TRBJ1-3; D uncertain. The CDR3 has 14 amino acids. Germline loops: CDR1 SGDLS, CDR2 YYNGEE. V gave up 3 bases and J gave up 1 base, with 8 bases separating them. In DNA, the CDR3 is TGTGCCAGCAGCGCGACGGGTTCTGGAAACACCATATATTTT. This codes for CASSATGSGNTIYF.

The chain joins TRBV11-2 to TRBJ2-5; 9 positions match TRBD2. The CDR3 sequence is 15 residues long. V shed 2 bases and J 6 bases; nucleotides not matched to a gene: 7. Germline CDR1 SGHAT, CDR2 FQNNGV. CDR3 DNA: TGTGCCAGCAGCTTACGCGGGAGGGCCTTTCAGACCCAGTACTTC. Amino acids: CASSLRGRAFQTQYF.

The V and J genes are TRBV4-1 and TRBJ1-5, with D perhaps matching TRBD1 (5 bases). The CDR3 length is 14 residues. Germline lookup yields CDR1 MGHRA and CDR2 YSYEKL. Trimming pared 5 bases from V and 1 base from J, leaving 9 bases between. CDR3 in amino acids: CASSSGWSNQPQHF. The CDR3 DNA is TGCGCCAGCAGCTCAGGGTGGAGCAATCAGCCCCAGCATTTT.

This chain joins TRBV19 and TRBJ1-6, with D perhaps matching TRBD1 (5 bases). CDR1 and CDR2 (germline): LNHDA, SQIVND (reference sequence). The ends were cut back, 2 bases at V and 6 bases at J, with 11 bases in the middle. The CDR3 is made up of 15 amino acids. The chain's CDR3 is CASSIQGGGNSPLHF. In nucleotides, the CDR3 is TGTGCCAGTAGTATACAGGGAGGAGGTAATTCACCCCTCCACTTT. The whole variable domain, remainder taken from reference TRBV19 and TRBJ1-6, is DGGITQSPKYLFRKEGQNVTLSCEQNLNHDAMYWYRQDPGQGLRLIYYSQIVNDFQKGDIAEGYSVSREKKESFPLTVTSAQKNPTAFYLCASSIQGGGNSPLHFGNGTRLTVT.

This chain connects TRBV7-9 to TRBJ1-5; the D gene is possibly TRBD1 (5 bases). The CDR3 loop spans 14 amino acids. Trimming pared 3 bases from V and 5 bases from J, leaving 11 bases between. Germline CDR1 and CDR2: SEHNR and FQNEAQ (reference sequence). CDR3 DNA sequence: TGTGCCAGCAGCTTTGAAGGGGCTTATCAGCCCCAGCATTTT. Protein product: CASSFEGAYQPQHF.

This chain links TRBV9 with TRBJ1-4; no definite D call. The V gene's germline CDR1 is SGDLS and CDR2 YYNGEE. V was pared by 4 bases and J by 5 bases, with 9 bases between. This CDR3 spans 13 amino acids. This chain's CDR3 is CASSTSPNEKLFF. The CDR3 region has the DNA TGTGCCAGCAGCACATCACCGAATGAAAAACTGTTTTTT. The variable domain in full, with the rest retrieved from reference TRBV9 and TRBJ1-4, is DSGVTQTPKHLITATGQRVTLRCSPRSGDLSVYWYQQSLDQGLQFLIQYYNGEERAKGNILERFSAQQFPDLHSELNLSSLELGDSALYFCASSTSPNEKLFFGSGTQLSVL.

In DNA form, the CDR3 reads TGTGCCAGCAGTGTGATACTAGCGGGAAGCTACGAGCAGTACTTC. As protein: CASSVILAGSYEQYF. The J gene is TRBJ2-7, the V gene TRBV27, with TRBD2 matching 10 bases. This CDR3 comprises 15 residues. Unmatched junction bases numbered 7, after V lost 5 bases and J lost 3 bases. CDR1 MNHEY and CDR2 SMNVEV come from the germline V gene (reference sequence).

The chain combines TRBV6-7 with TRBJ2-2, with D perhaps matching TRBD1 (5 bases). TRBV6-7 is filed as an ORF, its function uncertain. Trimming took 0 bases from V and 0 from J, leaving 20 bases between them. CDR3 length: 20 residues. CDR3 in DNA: TGTGCCAGCAGTTACTCTAATGGAAACGTGACAGCTACGAACACCGGGGAGCTGTTTTTT. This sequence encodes CASSYSNGNVTATNTGELFF.

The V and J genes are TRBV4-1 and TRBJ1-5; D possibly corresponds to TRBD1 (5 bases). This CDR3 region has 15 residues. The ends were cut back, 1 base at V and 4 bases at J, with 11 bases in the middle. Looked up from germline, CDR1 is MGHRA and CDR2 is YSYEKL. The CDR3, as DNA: TGCGCCAGCAGCCAAGTTCTGGACACGAATCAGCCCCAGCATTTT. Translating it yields CASSQVLDTNQPQHF.

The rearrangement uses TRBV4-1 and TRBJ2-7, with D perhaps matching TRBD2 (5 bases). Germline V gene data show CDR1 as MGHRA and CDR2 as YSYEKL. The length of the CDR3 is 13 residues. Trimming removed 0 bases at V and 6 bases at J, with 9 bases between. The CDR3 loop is CASSQDRGTEQYF. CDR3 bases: TGCGCCAGCAGCCAAGATCGGGGTACCGAGCAGTACTTC.

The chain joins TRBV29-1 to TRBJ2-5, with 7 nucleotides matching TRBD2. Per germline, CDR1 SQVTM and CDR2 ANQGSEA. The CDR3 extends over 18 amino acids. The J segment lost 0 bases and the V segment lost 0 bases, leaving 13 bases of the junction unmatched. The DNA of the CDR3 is TGCAGCGTTGAAGAATGGGGTTTTCAGCGGGGAAACCAAGAGACCCAGTACTTC. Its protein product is CSVEEWGFQRGNQETQYF.

As DNA, the CDR3 is TGTGCCAGCAGCCCGGTGTCTTTCCGCTACGAGCAGTACTTC. Its protein product is CASSPVSFRYEQYF. This chain joins TRBV7-2 and TRBJ2-7; D gene uncertain. Germline values: CDR1 SGHTA, CDR2 FQGNSA. This CDR3 comprises 14 residues. V dropped 5 bases and J dropped 3 bases, with 14 bases sitting between them.

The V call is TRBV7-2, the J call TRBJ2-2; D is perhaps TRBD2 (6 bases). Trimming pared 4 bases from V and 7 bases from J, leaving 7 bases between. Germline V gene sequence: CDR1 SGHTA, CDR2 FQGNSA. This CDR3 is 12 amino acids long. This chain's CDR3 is CASSSGGGELFF. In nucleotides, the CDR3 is TGTGCCAGCAGCTCCGGGGGCGGGGAGCTGTTTTTT.

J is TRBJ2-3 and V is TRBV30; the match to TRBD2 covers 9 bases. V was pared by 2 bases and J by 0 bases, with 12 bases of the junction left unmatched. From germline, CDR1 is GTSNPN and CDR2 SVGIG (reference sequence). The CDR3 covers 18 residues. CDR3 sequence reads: CAWSIIAGAFASTDTQYF. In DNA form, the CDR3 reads TGTGCCTGGAGTATAATAGCGGGGGCTTTCGCTAGCACAGATACGCAGTATTTT.

The CDR3 here is CASSLQVDTGELFF. The CDR3 coding sequence is TGCGCCAGCAGCTTACAGGTGGACACCGGGGAGCTGTTTTTT. The rearrangement links TRBV5-1 to TRBJ2-2, with D tentatively TRBD1 (5 bases). The CDR3 spans 14 residues. CDR1 is SGHRS and CDR2 is YFSETQ in the germline V gene. The V end lost 2 bases, the J end lost 3 bases, and 8 bases lay between the germline ends.

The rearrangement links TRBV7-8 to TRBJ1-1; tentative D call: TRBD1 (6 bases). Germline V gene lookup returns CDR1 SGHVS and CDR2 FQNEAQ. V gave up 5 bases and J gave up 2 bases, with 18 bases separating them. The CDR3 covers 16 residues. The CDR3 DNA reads TGTGCCAGCAGCGGGCACAGGGTGGTGGGTAACACTGAAGCTTTCTTT. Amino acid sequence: CASSGHRVVGNTEAFF.

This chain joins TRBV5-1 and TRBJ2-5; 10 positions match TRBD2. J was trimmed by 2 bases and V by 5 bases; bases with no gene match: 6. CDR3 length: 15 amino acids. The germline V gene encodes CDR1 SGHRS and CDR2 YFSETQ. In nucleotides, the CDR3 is TGCGCCAGCAGTAGGCTAGCGGGAGCACAAGAGACCCAGTACTTC. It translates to CASSRLAGAQETQYF.

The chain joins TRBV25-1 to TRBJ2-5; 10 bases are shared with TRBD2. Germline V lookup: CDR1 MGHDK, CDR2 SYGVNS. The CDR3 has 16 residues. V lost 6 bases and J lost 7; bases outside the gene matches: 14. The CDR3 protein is CASRETGTSVKGTQYF. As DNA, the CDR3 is TGTGCCAGCAGGGAAACCGGGACTAGCGTTAAGGGGACCCAGTACTTC.

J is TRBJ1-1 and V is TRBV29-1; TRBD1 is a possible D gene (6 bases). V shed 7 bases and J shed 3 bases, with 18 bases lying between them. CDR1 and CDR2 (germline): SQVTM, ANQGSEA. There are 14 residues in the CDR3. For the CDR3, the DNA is TGCAGCGAGGGGCTAACAGGGATAGACACTGAAGCTTTCTTT. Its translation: CSEGLTGIDTEAFF.

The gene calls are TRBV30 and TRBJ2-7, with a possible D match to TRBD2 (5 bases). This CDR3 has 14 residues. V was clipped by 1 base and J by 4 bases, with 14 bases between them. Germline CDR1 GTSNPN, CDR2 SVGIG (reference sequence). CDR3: CAWSGRTGIYEQYF. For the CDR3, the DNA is TGTGCCTGGAGTGGGAGGACTGGGATTTACGAGCAGTACTTC.

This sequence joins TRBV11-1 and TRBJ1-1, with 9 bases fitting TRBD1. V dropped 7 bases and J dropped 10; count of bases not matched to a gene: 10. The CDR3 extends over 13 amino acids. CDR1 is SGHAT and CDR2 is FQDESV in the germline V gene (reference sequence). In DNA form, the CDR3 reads TGTGCCAGCAATACAGGGGGCGCGGTGGGAGCTTTCTTT. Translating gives CASNTGGAVGAFF.

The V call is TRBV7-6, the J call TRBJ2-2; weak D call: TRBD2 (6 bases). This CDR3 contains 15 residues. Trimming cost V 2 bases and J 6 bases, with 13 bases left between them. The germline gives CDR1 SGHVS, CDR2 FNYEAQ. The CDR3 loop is CASSLTSLSPGELFF. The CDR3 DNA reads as TGTGCCAGCAGCTTAACTAGCCTTAGTCCCGGGGAGCTGTTTTTT. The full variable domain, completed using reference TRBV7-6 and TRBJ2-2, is GAGVSQSPRYKVTKRGQDVALRCDPISGHVSLYWYRQALGQGPEFLTYFNYEAQQDKSGLPNDRFSAERPEGSISTLTIQRTEQRDSAMYRCASSLTSLSPGELFFGEGSRLTVL.

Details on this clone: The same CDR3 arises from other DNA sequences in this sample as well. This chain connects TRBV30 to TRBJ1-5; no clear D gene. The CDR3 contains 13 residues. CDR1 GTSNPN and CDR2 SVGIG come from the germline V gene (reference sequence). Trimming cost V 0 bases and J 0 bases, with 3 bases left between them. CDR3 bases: TGTGCCTGGAGTGTATATAGCAATCAGCCCCAGCATTTT. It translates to CAWSVYSNQPQHF.

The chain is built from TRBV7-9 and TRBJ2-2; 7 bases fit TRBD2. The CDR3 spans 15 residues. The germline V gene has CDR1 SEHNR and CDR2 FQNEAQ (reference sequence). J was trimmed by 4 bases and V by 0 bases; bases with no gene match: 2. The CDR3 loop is CASSLAGGLTGELFF. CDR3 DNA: TGTGCCAGCAGCTTAGCGGGAGGGCTCACCGGGGAGCTGTTTTTT.

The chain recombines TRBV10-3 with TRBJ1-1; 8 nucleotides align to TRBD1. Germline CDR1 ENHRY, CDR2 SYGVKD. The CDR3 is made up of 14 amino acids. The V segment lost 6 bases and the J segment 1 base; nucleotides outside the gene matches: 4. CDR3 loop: CAIRTGGENTEAFF. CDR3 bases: TGTGCCATCAGAACAGGGGGGGAGAACACTGAAGCTTTCTTT.

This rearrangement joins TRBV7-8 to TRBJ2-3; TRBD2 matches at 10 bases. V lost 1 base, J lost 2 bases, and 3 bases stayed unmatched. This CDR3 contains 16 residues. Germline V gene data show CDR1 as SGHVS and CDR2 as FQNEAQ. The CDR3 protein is CASSLGAGGFTDTQYF. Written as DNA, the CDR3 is TGTGCCAGCAGCTTAGGAGCGGGAGGGTTCACAGATACGCAGTATTTT.

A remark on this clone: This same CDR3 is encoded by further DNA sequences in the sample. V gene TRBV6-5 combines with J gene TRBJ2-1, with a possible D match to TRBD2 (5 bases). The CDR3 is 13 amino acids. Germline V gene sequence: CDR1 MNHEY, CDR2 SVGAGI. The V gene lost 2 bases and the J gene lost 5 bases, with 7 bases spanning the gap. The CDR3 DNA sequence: TGTGCCAGCAGTTACCCCGGGAACAATGAGCAGTTCTTC. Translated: CASSYPGNNEQFF.

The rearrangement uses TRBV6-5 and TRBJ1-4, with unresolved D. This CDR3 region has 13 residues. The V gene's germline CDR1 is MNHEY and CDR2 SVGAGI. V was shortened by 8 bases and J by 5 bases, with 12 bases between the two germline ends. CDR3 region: CASGAPGNEKLFF. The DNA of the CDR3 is TGTGCCAGCGGTGCACCGGGGAATGAAAAACTGTTTTTT.